Listed here are 21 T cell receptor beta chains from one sample, sequenced in a study of cytomegalovirus exposure and HLA in healthy donors. A multiplex PCR was run with 60 Vbeta primers and 13 Jbeta primers. Profiled with immunoSEQ multiplex PCR; TCRdb holds only in-frame clones, not every one. The repertoire holds about 110,000 clones, roughly 80% seen once, with 3.5% to 4% in the top ten. Material for sequencing was PBMCs. The receptors shown here come from a man between 60 and 75 years old in good health and CMV-seronegative.

This clone occurred once. The chain combines TRBV27 with TRBJ2-7; 10 nucleotides line up with TRBD1. The CDR3 runs to 14 residues. Germline CDR1 and CDR2: MNHEY and SMNVEV (reference sequence). V lost 8 bases and J lost 4; bases outside the gene matches: 8. For the CDR3, the DNA is TGTGCCAGCGGACAGGGGGGAACGACATACGAGCAGTACTTC. Amino acid sequence: CASGQGGTTYEQYF.

The gene calls are TRBV30 and TRBJ1-2; D perhaps matches TRBD1 (5 bases). The length of the CDR3 is 12 residues. Germline CDR1 is GTSNPN and CDR2 is SVGIG (reference sequence). The V gene lost 2 bases and the J gene lost 7 bases, with 11 bases spanning the gap. This CDR3 reads CAWSWQGGGYTF. The CDR3 bases are TGTGCCTGGAGTTGGCAGGGTGGTGGCTACACCTTC. The full variable domain, completed using reference TRBV30 and TRBJ1-2, is SQTIHQWPATLVQPVGSPLSLECTVEGTSNPNLYWYRQAAGRGLQLLFYSVGIGQISSEVPQNLSASRPQDRQFILSSKKLLLSDSGFYLCAWSWQGGGYTFGSGTRLTVV.

This clone was detected once. The genes are TRBV5-1 and TRBJ1-5, with D tentatively TRBD1 (5 bases). The length of the CDR3 is 15 residues. Germline CDR1 and CDR2: SGHRS and YFSETQ. Trimming removed 4 bases from V and 0 bases from J, with 11 bases in between. In DNA, the CDR3 is TGCGCCAGCAGCACCGGGACTGATAGCAATCAGCCCCAGCATTTT. Translating gives CASSTGTDSNQPQHF. The complete variable domain, with remaining parts taken from reference TRBV5-1 and TRBJ1-5, reads KAGVTQTPRYLIKTRGQQVTLSCSPISGHRSVSWYQQTPGQGLQFLFEYFSETQRNKGNFPGRFSGRQFSNSRSEMNVSTLELGDSALYLCASSTGTDSNQPQHFGDGTRLSIL.

V gene TRBV18 combines with J gene TRBJ1-3; D is unresolved. The length of the CDR3 is 14 residues. Between the trimmed V and J ends, which lost 1 base and 0 bases, there was a span of 4 bases. The germline V gene encodes CDR1 KGHSH and CDR2 LQKENI. This CDR3 reads CASSPLASGNTIYF. The CDR3 nucleotides read TGTGCCAGCTCACCACTAGCCTCTGGAAACACCATATATTTT.

The CDR3 DNA reads as TGTGCCAGCAGCGTGAACAGGGTTTCTAACACTGAAGCTTTCTTT. It codes for CASSVNRVSNTEAFF. V gene TRBV7-8 combines with J gene TRBJ1-1, with TRBD1 as a possible D gene (6 bases). This CDR3 has 15 amino acids. V was shortened by 5 bases and J by 2 bases, with 15 bases between the two germline ends. Looked up from germline, CDR1 is SGHVS and CDR2 is FQNEAQ.

The V and J genes are TRBV5-8 and TRBJ1-5; possible D gene TRBD1, 5 bases. Germline values: CDR1 SGHTS, CDR2 YDEGEE. V lost 4 bases and J lost 7, with 18 bases in between. There are 15 residues in the CDR3. The chain's CDR3 is CASSPTPGREQPQHF. CDR3 coding DNA: TGTGCCAGCAGCCCGACCCCCGGCAGGGAACAGCCCCAGCATTTT.

The chain links TRBV5-1 to TRBJ2-7; D may be TRBD1 (6 bases). The CDR3 is 14 amino acids. Per the germline V gene, CDR1 is SGHRS and CDR2 is YFSETQ. With 2 bases removed from V and 0 bases from J, the gap between germline ends came to 9 bases. The CDR3 sequence is CASSLQGDSYEQYV. The DNA of the CDR3 is TGCGCCAGCAGCTTACAGGGAGACTCCTACGAGCAGTACGTC.

The gene calls are TRBV6-6 and TRBJ1-2; D is perhaps TRBD1 (5 bases). V dropped 2 bases and J dropped 7 bases, with 17 bases sitting between them. Germline V CDR1 and CDR2: MNHNY, SVGAGI (reference sequence). CDR3 length: 15 amino acids. The CDR3 here is CASSYGGDAAGGYTF. The CDR3 DNA is TGTGCCAGCAGTTACGGGGGGGACGCGGCGGGTGGCTACACCTTC.

The V and J genes are TRBV7-2 and TRBJ2-7; 7 bases fit TRBD1. The CDR3 is made up of 14 amino acids. V was clipped by 4 bases and J by 5 bases; unmatched bases: 8. Germline V gives CDR1 SGHTA, CDR2 FQGNSA. CDR3 region: CASSSQTGYNEQYF. The CDR3 coding sequence is TGTGCCAGCAGCTCCCAGACAGGGTATAACGAGCAGTACTTC.

The gene calls are TRBV18 and TRBJ2-7; 7 bases agree with TRBD1. With 3 bases clipped from V and 5 bases from J, the junction kept 4 bases outside the gene matches. Germline assignment: CDR1 KGHSH and CDR2 LQKENI. This CDR3 comprises 13 residues. The CDR3 is CASSPTTGNEQYF. The CDR3 DNA reads TGTGCCAGCTCACCTACGACAGGGAACGAGCAGTACTTC.

The V gene is TRBV4-3, the J gene TRBJ1-1, with 7 bases lining up with TRBD1. Germline V gene lookup returns CDR1 LGHNA and CDR2 YSLEER. V was pared by 1 base and J by 0 bases, with 5 bases of the junction left unmatched. The CDR3 runs 16 residues. Here the CDR3 reads CASSQALQGLNTEAFF. CDR3 in DNA: TGCGCCAGCAGCCAAGCGTTACAGGGGCTGAACACTGAAGCTTTCTTT.

CDR3 region: CASSFGGAAREQYF. CDR3 coding DNA: TGTGCCAGCAGCTTTGGGGGGGCGGCGAGGGAGCAGTACTTC. V gene TRBV7-2 combines with J gene TRBJ2-7; maybe TRBD2 (7 bases). The CDR3 consists of 14 residues. Germline values: CDR1 SGHTA, CDR2 FQGNSA. V lost 3 bases to trimming and J lost 7 bases, with 16 bases between them.

The CDR3 DNA reads as TGTGCCAGTAACGACCCAGGGCGGAGATATGACAGGGGAGACTATGGCTACACCTTC. Translation gives CASNDPGRRYDRGDYGYTF. The chain recombines TRBV19 with TRBJ1-2, with TRBD1 identical over 8 bases. Per germline, CDR1 LNHDA and CDR2 SQIVND (reference sequence). The CDR3 runs 19 residues. J was trimmed by 3 bases and V by 7 bases; bases with no gene match: 22.

The rearrangement joins TRBV5-1 to TRBJ1-6, with D perhaps matching TRBD1 (5 bases). This CDR3 has 16 residues. V was pared by 4 bases and J by 0 bases, with 11 bases between. CDR1 is SGHRS and CDR2 is YFSETQ in the germline V gene. Here the CDR3 reads CASSEPGFSYNSPLHF. CDR3 DNA sequence: TGCGCCAGCAGCGAACCAGGGTTCTCCTATAATTCACCCCTCCACTTT.

The V and J genes are TRBV5-1 and TRBJ2-2, with 11 bases lining up with TRBD2. Germline V CDR1 and CDR2: SGHRS, YFSETQ. J gave up 3 bases and V 4 bases, and 5 bases lay outside the gene matches. This CDR3 has 16 amino acids. The CDR3 nucleotides are TGCGCCAGCAGCACCCGGACTAGCGGGTACACCGGGGAGCTGTTTTTT. Amino acid sequence: CASSTRTSGYTGELFF.

The chain couples TRBV30 to TRBJ1-5; D might be TRBD1 (6 bases). The V end was cut by 2 bases, the J end by 7 bases, with 15 bases between. The CDR3 contains 14 residues. Germline CDR1 reads GTSNPN; CDR2 reads SVGIG (reference sequence). The CDR3 DNA reads as TGTGCCTGGAGTCCGGGGGGCTTGGGCCAGCCCCAGCATTTT. Translating gives CAWSPGGLGQPQHF.

The chain employs TRBV19 and TRBJ1-5, with D possibly being TRBD1 (5 bases). CDR3 length: 15 residues. Germline V CDR1 and CDR2: LNHDA, SQIVND (reference sequence). The V and J ends lost 0 bases and 2 bases respectively, with 8 bases between them. The DNA for the CDR3 is TGTGCCAGTAGTATAGAGGGGCGCGGCAATCAGCCCCAGCATTTT. Encoded protein: CASSIEGRGNQPQHF.

This chain connects TRBV29-1 to TRBJ1-3; D is undetermined. The CDR3 has 13 amino acids. Trimming took off 7 bases at V and 8 bases at J, with 18 bases between the two ends. Germline V lookup: CDR1 SQVTM, CDR2 ANQGSEA. The CDR3 DNA is TGCAGCGCCTGGGAGGGAAGGCGGGACACCATATATTTT. As protein: CSAWEGRRDTIYF.

Concerning this clone itself: The sample has other DNA sequences that encode this CDR3 too. The chain has TRBV7-2 and TRBJ2-1; TRBD1 aligns across 7 bases. Germline V gene data show CDR1 as SGHTA and CDR2 as FQGNSA. V was pared by 0 bases and J by 4 bases, with 3 bases of the junction left unmatched. The CDR3 has 15 residues. The DNA of the CDR3 is TGTGCCAGCAGCTTAGCGGGGACAGCATACAATGAGCAGTTCTTC. Its translation: CASSLAGTAYNEQFF.

The V gene is TRBV6-1, the J gene TRBJ1-4; 7 nucleotides agree with TRBD1. Trimming removed 7 bases from V and 4 bases from J; junction bases left unmatched: 6. Germline V gene lookup returns CDR1 MNHNS and CDR2 SASEGT. The CDR3 is 14 amino acids. Here the CDR3 reads CASTGTAFNEKLFF. The CDR3 coding sequence is TGTGCCAGCACCGGGACAGCCTTTAATGAAAAACTGTTTTTT.

The chain employs TRBV28 and TRBJ2-5; D is undetermined. From germline, CDR1 is MDHEN and CDR2 SYDVKM. V gave up 7 bases and J gave up 5 bases, with 8 bases separating them. The CDR3 is 11 residues long. CDR3 loop: CASTTGETQYF. The CDR3 DNA follows: TGTGCCAGCACCACCGGTGAGACCCAGTACTTC.